What follows are 15 T cell receptor beta chains derived from one specimen sequenced in a study of circulating and synovial CD4+ cells in juvenile arthritis. Libraries were prepared by immunoSEQ multiplex PCR; TCRdb keeps only in-frame clonotypes and omits some of them. The repertoire holds tens of thousands of clones, with 80% to 95% as singletons. Sequencing was carried out using CD4+ T cells from blood. The receptors here all came from a human donor with juvenile idiopathic arthritis.

The rearrangement joins TRBV19 to TRBJ2-5; tentatively, D is TRBD2 (6 bases). Trimming cost V 5 bases and J 5 bases, with 12 bases left between them. From germline, CDR1 is LNHDA and CDR2 SQIVND (reference sequence). The CDR3 covers 13 residues. CDR3 region: CASSSTRIETQYF. The DNA of the CDR3 is TGTGCCAGTAGTTCGACTAGAATTGAGACCCAGTACTTC.

The J gene is TRBJ2-3, the V gene TRBV18, with TRBD1 matching over 7 bases. This CDR3 comprises 13 residues. V lost 7 bases, J lost 0 bases, and 1 base stayed unmatched. Looked up from germline, CDR1 is KGHSH and CDR2 is LQKENI. The DNA of the CDR3 is TGTGCCAGCTTCAGGGGGAGCACAGATACGCAGTATTTT. It is translated as CASFRGSTDTQYF.

The genes are TRBV19 and TRBJ2-5; the D gene is possibly TRBD1 (5 bases). CDR3 length: 14 residues. CDR1 and CDR2 from the germline V gene are LNHDA and SQIVND (reference sequence). Trimming pared 2 bases from V and 4 bases from J, leaving 11 bases between. The CDR3 bases are TGTGCCAGTAGTATACCAGGGCGCCCAGAGACCCAGTACTTC. Translated: CASSIPGRPETQYF.

This clone was counted only a few times. The chain is built from TRBV7-2 and TRBJ1-1; D call uncertain. The CDR3 sequence is 13 residues long. V dropped 2 bases and J dropped 1 base, with 5 bases sitting between them. CDR1 and CDR2 (germline): SGHTA, FQGNSA. The CDR3 DNA follows: TGTGCCAGCAGCTTACTACGGAACACTGAAGCTTTCTTT. The encoded protein is CASSLLRNTEAFF.

The rearrangement uses TRBV27 and TRBJ1-2, with D possibly matching TRBD1 (6 bases). Germline V gene lookup returns CDR1 MNHEY and CDR2 SMNVEV (reference sequence). CDR3 length: 12 residues. The V end lost 8 bases, the J end lost 12 bases, and 19 bases lay between the germline ends. CDR3 in DNA: TGTGCCAGCCGCCCCATCAGGGGCGCCCACACCTTC. Translating gives CASRPIRGAHTF.

This chain connects TRBV5-1 to TRBJ1-2; D is unclear. Germline assignment: CDR1 SGHRS and CDR2 YFSETQ. Trimming removed 5 bases at V and 5 bases at J, with 22 bases between. This CDR3 comprises 16 residues. The CDR3 DNA reads TGCGCCAGCAGTTCCGACATCCCGGCGGGAGGGTATGGCTACACCTTC. It codes for CASSSDIPAGGYGYTF. The full variable domain, with the rest looked up from reference TRBV5-1 and TRBJ1-2, is KAGVTQTPRYLIKTRGQQVTLSCSPISGHRSVSWYQQTPGQGLQFLFEYFSETQRNKGNFPGRFSGRQFSNSRSEMNVSTLELGDSALYLCASSSDIPAGGYGYTFGSGTRLTVV.

CDR3 amino acids: CASSLTGTTEAFF. The CDR3 DNA follows: TGCGCCAGCAGCTTGACAGGGACCACTGAAGCTTTCTTT. The chain carries TRBV5-1 and TRBJ1-1, with a weak D call TRBD1 (6 bases). CDR1 SGHRS and CDR2 YFSETQ come from the germline V gene. V dropped 1 base and J dropped 4 bases, with 8 bases sitting between them. The CDR3 is made up of 13 amino acids.

V gene TRBV7-3 combines with J gene TRBJ2-2; D gene uncertain. The germline V gene has CDR1 SGHTA and CDR2 FQGTGA. Trimming pared 2 bases from V and 0 bases from J, leaving 10 bases between. The CDR3 sequence is 16 residues long. As DNA, the CDR3 is TGTGCCAGCAGCTTAGAGTCTGCCGCGAACACCGGGGAGCTGTTTTTT. This translates into CASSLESAANTGELFF.

The chain carries TRBV7-6 and TRBJ2-1, with 9 bases identical to TRBD2. CDR1 SGHVS and CDR2 FNYEAQ come from the germline V gene. The V gene end was trimmed by 0 bases and the J gene end by 10 bases; junction bases not matched to a gene: 7. This CDR3 is 15 amino acids long. The CDR3 coding sequence is TGTGCCAGCAGCTTAGCGAGGACTAGCGTCTACGAGCAGTTCTTC. This sequence encodes CASSLARTSVYEQFF. The full variable domain, its missing parts supplied by reference TRBV7-6 and TRBJ2-1, is GAGVSQSPRYKVTKRGQDVALRCDPISGHVSLYWYRQALGQGPEFLTYFNYEAQQDKSGLPNDRFSAERPEGSISTLTIQRTEQRDSAMYRCASSLARTSVYEQFFGPGTRLTVL.

This chain uses TRBV7-3 with TRBJ2-2; maybe TRBD1 (7 bases). CDR1 SGHTA and CDR2 FQGTGA come from the germline V gene. The V end was cut by 5 bases, the J end by 4 bases, with 17 bases between. The CDR3 is 16 residues long. CDR3 loop: CASSPEGASGTGELFF. Here the CDR3 DNA reads TGTGCCAGCAGCCCGGAGGGGGCTTCGGGCACCGGGGAGCTGTTTTTT.

The chain uses TRBV5-1 and TRBJ2-7, with TRBD1 identical over 11 bases. Unmatched junction bases numbered 7, after V lost 4 bases and J lost 4 bases. This CDR3 comprises 15 residues. Germline V gene sequence: CDR1 SGHRS, CDR2 YFSETQ. The CDR3 spells CASSHGGQGAYEQYF. CDR3 sequence (DNA): TGCGCCAGCAGCCATGGTGGACAGGGGGCTTACGAGCAGTACTTC.

The chain combines TRBV30 with TRBJ1-5, with a weak D call TRBD1 (5 bases). V was shortened by 0 bases and J by 2 bases, with 14 bases between the two germline ends. The CDR3 has 16 amino acids. Germline loops: CDR1 GTSNPN, CDR2 SVGIG (reference sequence). CDR3: CAWSVSGVNGNQPQHF. CDR3 DNA sequence: TGTGCCTGGAGTGTGTCGGGGGTTAATGGCAATCAGCCCCAGCATTTT.

The chain carries TRBV5-1 and TRBJ2-1; 10 positions match TRBD1. CDR1 and CDR2 (germline): SGHRS, YFSETQ. The CDR3 sequence is 13 residues long. V lost 4 bases, J lost 12 bases, and 7 bases stayed unmatched. The CDR3 reads CASSGGRQGAQFF. In nucleotides, the CDR3 is TGCGCCAGCAGCGGCGGAAGACAGGGGGCGCAGTTCTTC.

In its sample, this clone was seen a few times. The chain employs TRBV28 and TRBJ1-2; D gene uncertain. Germline-derived CDR1 and CDR2 are MDHEN and SYDVKM. The CDR3 spans 9 residues. The CDR3 region is CATNYGYTF. CDR3 sequence (DNA): TGTGCTACAAACTATGGCTACACCTTC.

The chain uses TRBV29-1 and TRBJ1-5; weak D call: TRBD1 (6 bases). There are 13 residues in the CDR3. The V and J ends lost 8 bases and 0 bases respectively, with 11 bases between them. Germline assignment: CDR1 SQVTM and CDR2 ANQGSEA. CDR3 bases: TGCAGCTTACCACAGGGTAGCAATCAGCCCCAGCATTTT. Translated: CSLPQGSNQPQHF.